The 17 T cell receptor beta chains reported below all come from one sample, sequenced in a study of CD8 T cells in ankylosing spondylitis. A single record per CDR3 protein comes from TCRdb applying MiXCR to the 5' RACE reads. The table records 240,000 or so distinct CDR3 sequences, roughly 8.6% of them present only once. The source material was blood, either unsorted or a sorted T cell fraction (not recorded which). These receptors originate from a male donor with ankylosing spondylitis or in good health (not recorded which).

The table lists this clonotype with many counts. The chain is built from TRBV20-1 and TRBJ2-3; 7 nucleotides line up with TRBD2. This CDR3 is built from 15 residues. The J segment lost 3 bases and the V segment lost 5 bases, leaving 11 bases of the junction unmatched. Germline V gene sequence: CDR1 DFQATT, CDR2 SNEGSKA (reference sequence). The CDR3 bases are TGCAGTGCTTCCCTCTTGAGCGGGATGACAGATACGCAGTATTTT. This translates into CSASLLSGMTDTQYF.

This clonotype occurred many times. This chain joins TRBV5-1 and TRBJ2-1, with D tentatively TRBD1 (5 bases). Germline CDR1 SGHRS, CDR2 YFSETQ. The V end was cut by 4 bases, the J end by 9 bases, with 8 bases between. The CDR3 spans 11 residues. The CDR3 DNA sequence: TGCGCCAGCAGCGCCCAGGGTGAGCAGTTCTTC. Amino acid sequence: CASSAQGEQFF.

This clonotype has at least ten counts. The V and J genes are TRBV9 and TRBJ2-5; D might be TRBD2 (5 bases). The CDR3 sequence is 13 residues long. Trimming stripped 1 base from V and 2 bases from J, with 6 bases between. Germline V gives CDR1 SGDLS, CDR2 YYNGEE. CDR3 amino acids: CASSVSGQETQYF. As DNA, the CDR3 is TGTGCCAGCAGCGTATCGGGGCAAGAGACCCAGTACTTC.

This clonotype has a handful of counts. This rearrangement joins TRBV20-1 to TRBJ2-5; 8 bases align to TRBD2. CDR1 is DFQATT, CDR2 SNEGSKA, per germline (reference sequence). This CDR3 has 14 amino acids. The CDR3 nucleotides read TGCAGCGTCCTTGGGTTTGGCGGGAGGGAGACCCAGTACTTC. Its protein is CSVLGFGGRETQYF.

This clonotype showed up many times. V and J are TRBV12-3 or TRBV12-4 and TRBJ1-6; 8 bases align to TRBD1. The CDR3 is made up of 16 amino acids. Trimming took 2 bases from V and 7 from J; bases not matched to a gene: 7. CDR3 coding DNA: TGTGCCAGCAGTTTATCCCGACAGGGGAGCAATTCACCCCTCCACTTT. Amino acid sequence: CASSLSRQGSNSPLHF.

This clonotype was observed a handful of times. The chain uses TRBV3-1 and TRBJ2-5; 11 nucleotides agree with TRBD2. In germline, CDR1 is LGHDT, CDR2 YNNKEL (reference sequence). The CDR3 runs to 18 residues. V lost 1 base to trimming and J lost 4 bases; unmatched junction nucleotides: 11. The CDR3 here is CASSQGVSGLAGGETQYF. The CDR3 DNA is TGTGCCAGCAGCCAAGGAGTGAGCGGTCTAGCGGGAGGAGAGACCCAGTACTTC.

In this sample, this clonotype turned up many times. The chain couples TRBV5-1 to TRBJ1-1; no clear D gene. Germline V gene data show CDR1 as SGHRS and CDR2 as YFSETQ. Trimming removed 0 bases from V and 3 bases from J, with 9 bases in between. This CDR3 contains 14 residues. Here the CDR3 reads CASSLVGLDTEAFF. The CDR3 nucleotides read TGCGCCAGCAGCTTGGTGGGCCTGGACACTGAAGCTTTCTTT.

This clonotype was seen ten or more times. The CDR3 loop is CSASGLAEEYF. The CDR3 DNA follows: TGCAGTGCCAGCGGACTAGCAGAGGAGTACTTC. This rearrangement joins TRBV20-1 to TRBJ2-7; 8 bases are a match to TRBD2. The V gene end was trimmed by 6 bases and the J gene end by 11 bases; junction bases not matched to a gene: 9. Germline CDR1 and CDR2: DFQATT and SNEGSKA (reference sequence). The CDR3 loop spans 11 amino acids.

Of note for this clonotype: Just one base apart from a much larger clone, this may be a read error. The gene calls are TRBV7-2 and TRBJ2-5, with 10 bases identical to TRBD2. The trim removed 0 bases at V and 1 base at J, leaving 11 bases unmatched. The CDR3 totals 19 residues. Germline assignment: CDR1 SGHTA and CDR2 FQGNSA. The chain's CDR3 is CASSLAPQTSGWFQETQYF. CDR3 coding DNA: TGTGCCAGCAGCTTAGCCCCTCAGACTAGCGGGTGGTTCCAAGAGACCCAGTACTTC.

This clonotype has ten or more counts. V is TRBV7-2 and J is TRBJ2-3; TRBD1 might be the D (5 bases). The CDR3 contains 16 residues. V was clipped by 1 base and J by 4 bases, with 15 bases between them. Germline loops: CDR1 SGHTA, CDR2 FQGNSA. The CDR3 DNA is TGTGCCAGCAGCTTAGGGTTAGGGGTTGGCTCAGATACGCAGTATTTT. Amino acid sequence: CASSLGLGVGSDTQYF.

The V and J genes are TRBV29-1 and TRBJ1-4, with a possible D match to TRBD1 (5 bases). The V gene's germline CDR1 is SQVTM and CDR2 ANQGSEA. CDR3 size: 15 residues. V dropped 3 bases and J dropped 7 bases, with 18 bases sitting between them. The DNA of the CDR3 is TGCAGCGTTGAGGTTCGGGGCGCCCTAGGTGAAAAACTGTTTTTT. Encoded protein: CSVEVRGALGEKLFF.

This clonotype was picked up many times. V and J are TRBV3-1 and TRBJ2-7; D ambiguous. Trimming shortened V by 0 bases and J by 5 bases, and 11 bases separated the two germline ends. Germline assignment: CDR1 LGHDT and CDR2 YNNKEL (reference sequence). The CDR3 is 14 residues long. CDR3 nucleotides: TGTGCCAGCAGCCAAGATCCCGGCGTAAACGAGCAGTACTTC. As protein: CASSQDPGVNEQYF.

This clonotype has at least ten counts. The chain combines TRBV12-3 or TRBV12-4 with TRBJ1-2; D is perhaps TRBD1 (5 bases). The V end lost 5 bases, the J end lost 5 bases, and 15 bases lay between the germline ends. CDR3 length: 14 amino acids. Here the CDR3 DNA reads TGTGCCAGCAGTCAGACAGCCTTTCCTTATGGCTACACCTTC. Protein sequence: CASSQTAFPYGYTF.

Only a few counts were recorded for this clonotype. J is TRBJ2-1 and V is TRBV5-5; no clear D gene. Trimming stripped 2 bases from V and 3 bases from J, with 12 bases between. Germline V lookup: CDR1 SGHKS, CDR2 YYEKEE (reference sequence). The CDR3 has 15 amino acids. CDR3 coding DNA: TGTGCCAGCAGCTTTCGCAGGAACCGCTACAATGAGCAGTTCTTC. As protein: CASSFRRNRYNEQFF.

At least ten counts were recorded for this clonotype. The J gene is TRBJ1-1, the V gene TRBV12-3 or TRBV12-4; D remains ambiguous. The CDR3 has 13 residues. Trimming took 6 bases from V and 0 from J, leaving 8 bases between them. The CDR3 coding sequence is TGTGCCAGCAGAGGCAACATGAACACTGAAGCTTTCTTT. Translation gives CASRGNMNTEAFF.

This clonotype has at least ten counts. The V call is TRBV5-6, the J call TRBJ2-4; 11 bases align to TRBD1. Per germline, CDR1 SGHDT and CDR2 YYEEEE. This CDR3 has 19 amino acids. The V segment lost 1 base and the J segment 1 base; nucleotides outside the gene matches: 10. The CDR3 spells CASSLYLDRGRGAKNIQYF. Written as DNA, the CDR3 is TGTGCCAGCAGCTTGTATCTGGACAGGGGGCGTGGGGCCAAAAACATTCAGTACTTC.

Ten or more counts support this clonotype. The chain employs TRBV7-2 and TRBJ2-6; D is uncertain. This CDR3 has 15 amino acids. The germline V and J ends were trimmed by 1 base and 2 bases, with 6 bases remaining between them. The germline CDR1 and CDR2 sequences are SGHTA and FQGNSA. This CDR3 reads CASSLVRAGANVLTF. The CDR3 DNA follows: TGTGCCAGCAGCTTAGTAAGGGCTGGGGCCAACGTCCTGACTTTC. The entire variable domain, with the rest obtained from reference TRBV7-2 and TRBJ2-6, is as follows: GAGVSQSPSNKVTEKGKDVELRCDPISGHTALYWYRQSLGQGLEFLIYFQGNSAPDKSGLPSDRFSAERTGGSVSTLTIQRTQQEDSAVYLCASSLVRAGANVLTFGAGSRLTVL.